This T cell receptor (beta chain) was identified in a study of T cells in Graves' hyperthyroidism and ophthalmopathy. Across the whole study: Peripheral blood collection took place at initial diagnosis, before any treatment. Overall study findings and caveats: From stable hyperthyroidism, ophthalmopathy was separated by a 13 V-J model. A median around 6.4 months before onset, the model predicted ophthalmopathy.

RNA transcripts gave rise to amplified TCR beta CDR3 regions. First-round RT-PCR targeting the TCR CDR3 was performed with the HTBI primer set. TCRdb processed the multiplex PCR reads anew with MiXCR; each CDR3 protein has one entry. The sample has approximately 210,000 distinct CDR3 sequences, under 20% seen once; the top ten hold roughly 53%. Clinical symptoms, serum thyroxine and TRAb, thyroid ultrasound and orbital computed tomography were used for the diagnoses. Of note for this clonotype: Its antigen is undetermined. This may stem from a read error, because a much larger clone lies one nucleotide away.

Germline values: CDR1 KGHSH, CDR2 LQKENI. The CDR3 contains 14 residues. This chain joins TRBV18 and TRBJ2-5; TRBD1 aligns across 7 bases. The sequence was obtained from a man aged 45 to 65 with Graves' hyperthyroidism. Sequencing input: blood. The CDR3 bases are TGTGCCAGCTCACCCCCGGACAGGACGGAGACCCAGCACTTC. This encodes CASSPPDRTETQHF.